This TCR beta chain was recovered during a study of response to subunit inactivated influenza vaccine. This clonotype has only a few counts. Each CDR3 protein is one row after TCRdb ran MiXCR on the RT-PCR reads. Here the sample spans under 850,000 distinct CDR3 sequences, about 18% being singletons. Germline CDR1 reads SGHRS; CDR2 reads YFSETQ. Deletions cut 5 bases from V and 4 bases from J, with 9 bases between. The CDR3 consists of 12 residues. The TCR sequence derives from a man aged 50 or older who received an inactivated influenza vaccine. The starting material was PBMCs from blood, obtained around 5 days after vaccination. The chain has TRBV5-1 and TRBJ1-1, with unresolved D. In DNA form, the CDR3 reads TGCGCCAGCAGTTTCGACCTCACTGAAGCTTTCTTT. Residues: CASSFDLTEAFF.